A single sample gave rise to the 2 T cell receptor beta chains below, sequenced in a study of blood T cell repertoires in COVID-19. Sequencing was performed with immunoSEQ multiplex PCR; in TCRdb, only in-frame clones are kept and a portion is missing. The sample lists 300,000 to 500,000 clones; more than 75% were seen once. Sequences were obtained from PBMCs or T cells enriched from blood (not recorded which). Receptors originate from a woman in her thirties with acute COVID-19.

The chain has TRBV7-3 and TRBJ1-1; TRBD1 agrees at 10 bases. Germline V gene sequence: CDR1 SGHTA, CDR2 FQGTGA. The CDR3 length is 13 residues. Trimming at V came to 3 bases and at J to 11 bases, leaving 6 bases not matched to a gene. CDR3 nucleotide sequence: TGTGCCAGCAGCTTCCTCGGGACAGGGGTGGCTTTCTTT. Translating it yields CASSFLGTGVAFF.

The rearrangement links TRBV6-6 to TRBJ2-3; D possibly corresponds to TRBD1 (6 bases). The length of the CDR3 is 16 residues. CDR1 and CDR2 from the germline V gene are MNHNY and SVGAGI (reference sequence). V was clipped by 0 bases and J by 3 bases, with 13 bases between them. The CDR3 DNA follows: TGTGCCAGCAGTTACTCGTTGGGGGCCGGGACAGATACGCAGTATTTT. It translates to CASSYSLGAGTDTQYF.